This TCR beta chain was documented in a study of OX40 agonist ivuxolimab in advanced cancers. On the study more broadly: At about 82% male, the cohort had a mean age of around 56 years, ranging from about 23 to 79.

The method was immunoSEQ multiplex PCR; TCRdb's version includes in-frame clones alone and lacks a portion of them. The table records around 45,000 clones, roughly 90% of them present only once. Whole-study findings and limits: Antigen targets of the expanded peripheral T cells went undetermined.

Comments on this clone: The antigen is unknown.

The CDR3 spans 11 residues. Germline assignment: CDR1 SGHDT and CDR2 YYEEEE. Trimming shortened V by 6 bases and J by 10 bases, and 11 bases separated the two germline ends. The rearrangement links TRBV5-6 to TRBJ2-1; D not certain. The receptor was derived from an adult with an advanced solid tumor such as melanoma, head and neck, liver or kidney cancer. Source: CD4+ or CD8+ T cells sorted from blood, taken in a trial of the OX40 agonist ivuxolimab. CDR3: CASILNGEQFF. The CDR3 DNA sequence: TGTGCCAGCATTTTAAACGGGGAGCAGTTCTTC.